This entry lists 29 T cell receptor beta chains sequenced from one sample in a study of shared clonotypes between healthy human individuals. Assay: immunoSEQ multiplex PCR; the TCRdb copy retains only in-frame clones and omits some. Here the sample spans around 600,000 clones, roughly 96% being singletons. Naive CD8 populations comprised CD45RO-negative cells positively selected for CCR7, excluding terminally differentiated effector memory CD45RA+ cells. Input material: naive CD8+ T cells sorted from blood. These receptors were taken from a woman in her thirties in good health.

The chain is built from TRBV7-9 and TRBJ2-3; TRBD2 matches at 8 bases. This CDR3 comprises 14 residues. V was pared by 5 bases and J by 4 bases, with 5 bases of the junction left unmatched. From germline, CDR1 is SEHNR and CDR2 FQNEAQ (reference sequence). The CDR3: CASSPPGRADTQYF. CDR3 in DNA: TGTGCCAGCAGCCCCCCCGGGAGGGCAGATACGCAGTATTTT.

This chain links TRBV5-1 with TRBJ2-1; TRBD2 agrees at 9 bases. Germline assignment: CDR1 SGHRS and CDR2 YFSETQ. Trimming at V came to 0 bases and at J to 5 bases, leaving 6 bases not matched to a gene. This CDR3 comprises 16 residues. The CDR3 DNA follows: TGCGCCAGCAGCTTGGTTGATCTAGCGGGACACAATGAGCAGTTCTTC. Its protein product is CASSLVDLAGHNEQFF. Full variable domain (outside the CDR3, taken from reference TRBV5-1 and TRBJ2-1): KAGVTQTPRYLIKTRGQQVTLSCSPISGHRSVSWYQQTPGQGLQFLFEYFSETQRNKGNFPGRFSGRQFSNSRSEMNVSTLELGDSALYLCASSLVDLAGHNEQFFGPGTRLTVL.

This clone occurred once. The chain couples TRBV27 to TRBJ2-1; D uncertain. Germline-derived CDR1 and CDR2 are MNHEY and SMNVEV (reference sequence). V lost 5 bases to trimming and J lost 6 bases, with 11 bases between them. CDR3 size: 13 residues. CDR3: CASSTKLTNEQFF. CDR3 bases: TGTGCCAGCAGTACTAAATTGACCAATGAGCAGTTCTTC.

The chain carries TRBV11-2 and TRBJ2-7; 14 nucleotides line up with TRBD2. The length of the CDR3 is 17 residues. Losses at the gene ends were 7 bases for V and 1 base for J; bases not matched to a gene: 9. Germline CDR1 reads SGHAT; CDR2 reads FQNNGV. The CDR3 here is CASTSTTSGRGSYEQYF. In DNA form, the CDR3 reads TGTGCCAGCACCTCAACGACTAGCGGGAGGGGATCCTACGAGCAGTACTTC.

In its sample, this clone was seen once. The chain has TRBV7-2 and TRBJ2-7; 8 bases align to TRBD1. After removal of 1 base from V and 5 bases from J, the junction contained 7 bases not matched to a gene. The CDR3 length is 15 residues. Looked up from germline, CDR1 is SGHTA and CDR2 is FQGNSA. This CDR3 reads CASSLVAGGVHEQYF. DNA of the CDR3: TGTGCCAGCAGCTTAGTGGCAGGGGGCGTCCACGAGCAGTACTTC.

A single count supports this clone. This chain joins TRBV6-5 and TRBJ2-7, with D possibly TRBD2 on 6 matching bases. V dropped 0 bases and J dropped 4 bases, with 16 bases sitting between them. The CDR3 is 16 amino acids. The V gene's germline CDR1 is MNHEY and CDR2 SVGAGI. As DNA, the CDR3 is TGTGCCAGCAGTTACTCCGTGGGGGGAGTAGGATACGAGCAGTACTTC. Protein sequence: CASSYSVGGVGYEQYF.

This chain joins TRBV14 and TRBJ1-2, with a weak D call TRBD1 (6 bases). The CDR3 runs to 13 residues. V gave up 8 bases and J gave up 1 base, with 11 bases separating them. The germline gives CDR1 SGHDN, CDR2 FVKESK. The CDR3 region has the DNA TGTGCCAGCTCAGGGGCCCTTAACTATGGCTACACCTTC. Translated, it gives CASSGALNYGYTF.

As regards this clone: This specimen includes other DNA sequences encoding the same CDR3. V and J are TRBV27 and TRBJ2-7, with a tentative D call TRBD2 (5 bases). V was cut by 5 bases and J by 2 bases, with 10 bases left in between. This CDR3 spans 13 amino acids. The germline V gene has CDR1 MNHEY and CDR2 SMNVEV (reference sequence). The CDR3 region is CASSPGLAYEQYF. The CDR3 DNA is TGTGCCAGCAGTCCGGGGTTGGCCTACGAGCAGTACTTC.

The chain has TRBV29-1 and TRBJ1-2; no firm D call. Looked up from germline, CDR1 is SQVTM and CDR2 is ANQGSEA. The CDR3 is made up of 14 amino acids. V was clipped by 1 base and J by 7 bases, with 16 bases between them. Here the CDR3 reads CSVEVETTHPGYTF. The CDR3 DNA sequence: TGCAGCGTTGAAGTAGAGACCACTCATCCTGGCTACACCTTC. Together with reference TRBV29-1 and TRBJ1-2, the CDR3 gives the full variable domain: SAVISQKPSRDICQRGTSLTIQCQVDSQVTMMFWYRQQPGQSLTLIATANQGSEATYESGFVIDKFPISRPNLTFSTLTVSNMSPEDSSIYLCSVEVETTHPGYTFGSGTRLTVV.

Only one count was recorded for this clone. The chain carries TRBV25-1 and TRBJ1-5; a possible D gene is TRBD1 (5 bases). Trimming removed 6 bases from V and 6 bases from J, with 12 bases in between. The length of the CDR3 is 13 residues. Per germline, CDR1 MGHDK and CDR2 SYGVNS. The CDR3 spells CASSGGWSQPQHF. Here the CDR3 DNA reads TGTGCCAGCAGCGGGGGATGGAGTCAGCCCCAGCATTTT. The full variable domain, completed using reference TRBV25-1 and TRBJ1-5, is EADIYQTPRYLVIGTGKKITLECSQTMGHDKMYWYQQDPGMELHLIHYSYGVNSTEKGDLSSESTVSRIRTEHFPLTLESARPSHTSQYLCASSGGWSQPQHFGDGTRLSIL.

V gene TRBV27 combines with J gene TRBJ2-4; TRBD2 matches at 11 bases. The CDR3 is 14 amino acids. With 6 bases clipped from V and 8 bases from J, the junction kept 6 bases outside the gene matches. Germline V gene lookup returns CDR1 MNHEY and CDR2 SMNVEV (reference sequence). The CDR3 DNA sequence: TGTGCCAGCAGGCGGGGACTAGCGGTAGACATTCAGTACTTC. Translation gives CASRRGLAVDIQYF.

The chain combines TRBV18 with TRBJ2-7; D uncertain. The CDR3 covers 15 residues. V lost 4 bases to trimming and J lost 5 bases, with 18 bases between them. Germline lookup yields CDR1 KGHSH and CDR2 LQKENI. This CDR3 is CASSRAARTIHEQYF. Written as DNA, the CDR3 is TGTGCCAGCTCACGGGCAGCCAGGACCATCCACGAGCAGTACTTC.

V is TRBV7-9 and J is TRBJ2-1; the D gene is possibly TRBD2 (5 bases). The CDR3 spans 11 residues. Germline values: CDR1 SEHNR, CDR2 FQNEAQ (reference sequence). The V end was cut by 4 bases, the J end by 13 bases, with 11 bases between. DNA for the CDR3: TGTGCCAGCAGCTCCCGGGAAACCCAGTTCTTC. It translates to CASSSRETQFF.

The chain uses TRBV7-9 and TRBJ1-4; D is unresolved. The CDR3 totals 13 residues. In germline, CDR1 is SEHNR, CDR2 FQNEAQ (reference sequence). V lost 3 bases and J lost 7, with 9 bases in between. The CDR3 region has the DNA TGTGCCAGCAGCTTGGTGGGCGGTGAAAAACTGTTTTTT. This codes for CASSLVGGEKLFF.

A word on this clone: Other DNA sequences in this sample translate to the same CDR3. This CDR3 is CASSPQGTEAFF. The CDR3 region has the DNA TGTGCCAGCAGCCCTCAAGGCACTGAAGCTTTCTTT. The rearrangement links TRBV9 to TRBJ1-1; D remains unclear. Trimming pared 4 bases from V and 4 bases from J, leaving 8 bases between. CDR1 and CDR2 (germline): SGDLS, YYNGEE. The CDR3 loop spans 12 amino acids.

The CDR3 nucleotides read TGTGCCAGCAGGCTAGCGGGAGATGTCTACAATGAGCAGTTCTTC. Its translation: CASRLAGDVYNEQFF. The J gene is TRBJ2-1, the V gene TRBV14; 10 bases are shared with TRBD2. The length of the CDR3 is 15 residues. Germline V gene sequence: CDR1 SGHDN, CDR2 FVKESK. Trimming at V came to 6 bases and at J to 3 bases, leaving 5 bases not matched to a gene.

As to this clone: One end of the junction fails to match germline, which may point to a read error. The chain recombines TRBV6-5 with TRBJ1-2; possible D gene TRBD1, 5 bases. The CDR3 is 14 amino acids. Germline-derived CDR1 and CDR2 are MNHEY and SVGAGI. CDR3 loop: CASSYSIVGDRYFF. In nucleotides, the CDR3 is TGTGCCAGCAGTTACTCGATAGTAGGGGATAGGTACTTCTTC.

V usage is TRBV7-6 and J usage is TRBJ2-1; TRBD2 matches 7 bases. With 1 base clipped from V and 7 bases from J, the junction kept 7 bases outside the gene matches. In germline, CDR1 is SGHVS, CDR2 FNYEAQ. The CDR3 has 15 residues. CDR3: CASSLGTRSGNEQFF. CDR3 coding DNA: TGTGCCAGCAGCTTAGGGACTAGATCAGGGAATGAGCAGTTCTTC. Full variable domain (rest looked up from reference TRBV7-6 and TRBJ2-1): GAGVSQSPRYKVTKRGQDVALRCDPISGHVSLYWYRQALGQGPEFLTYFNYEAQQDKSGLPNDRFSAERPEGSISTLTIQRTEQRDSAMYRCASSLGTRSGNEQFFGPGTRLTVL.

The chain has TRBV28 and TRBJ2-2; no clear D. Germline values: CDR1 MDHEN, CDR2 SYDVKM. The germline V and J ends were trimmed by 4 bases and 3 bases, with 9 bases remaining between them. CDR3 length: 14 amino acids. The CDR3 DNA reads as TGTGCCAGCAGTTCAAGCCCTTACACCGGGGAGCTGTTTTTT. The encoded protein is CASSSSPYTGELFF.

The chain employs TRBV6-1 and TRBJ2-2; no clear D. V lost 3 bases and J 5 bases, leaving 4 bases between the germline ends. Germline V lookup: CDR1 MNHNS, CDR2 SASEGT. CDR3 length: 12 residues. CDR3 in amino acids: CASSEVTGELFF. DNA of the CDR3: TGTGCCAGCAGTGAGGTTACCGGGGAGCTGTTTTTT.

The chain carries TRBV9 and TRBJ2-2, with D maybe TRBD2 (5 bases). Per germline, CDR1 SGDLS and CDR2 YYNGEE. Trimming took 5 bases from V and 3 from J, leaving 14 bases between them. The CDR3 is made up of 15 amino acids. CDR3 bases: TGTGCCAGCAGTGCCCCGGGGAGAGACACCGGGGAGCTGTTTTTT. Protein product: CASSAPGRDTGELFF.

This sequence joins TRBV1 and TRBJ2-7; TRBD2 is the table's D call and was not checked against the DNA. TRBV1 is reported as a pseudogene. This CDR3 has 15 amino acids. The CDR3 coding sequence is TGCACCAGCAGCCACACTAGCGGGAGGATCCACGAGCAGTACTTC. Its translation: CTSSHTSGRIHEQYF.

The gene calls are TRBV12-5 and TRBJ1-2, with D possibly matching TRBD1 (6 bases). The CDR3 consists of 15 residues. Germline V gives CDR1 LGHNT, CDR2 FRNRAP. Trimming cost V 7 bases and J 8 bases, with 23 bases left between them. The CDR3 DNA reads TGTGCTAGTGCCCCTTCGGGGGGCACTCTCTCAGGCTACACCTTC. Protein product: CASAPSGGTLSGYTF.

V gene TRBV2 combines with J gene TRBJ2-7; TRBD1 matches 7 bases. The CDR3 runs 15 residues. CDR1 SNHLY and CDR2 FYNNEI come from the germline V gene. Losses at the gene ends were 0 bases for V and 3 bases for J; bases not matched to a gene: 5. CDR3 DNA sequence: TGTGCCAGCAGTGAAGCGTATGGGACAGTCTACGAGCAGTACTTC. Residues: CASSEAYGTVYEQYF.

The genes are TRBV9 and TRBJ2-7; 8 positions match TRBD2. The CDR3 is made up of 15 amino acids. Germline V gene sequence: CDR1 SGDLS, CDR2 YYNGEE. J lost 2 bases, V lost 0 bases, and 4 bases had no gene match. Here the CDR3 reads CASSVAMGLAYEQYF. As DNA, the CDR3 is TGTGCCAGCAGCGTAGCTATGGGACTAGCCTACGAGCAGTACTTC. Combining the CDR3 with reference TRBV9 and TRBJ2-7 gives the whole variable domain DSGVTQTPKHLITATGQRVTLRCSPRSGDLSVYWYQQSLDQGLQFLIQYYNGEERAKGNILERFSAQQFPDLHSELNLSSLELGDSALYFCASSVAMGLAYEQYFGPGTRLTVT.

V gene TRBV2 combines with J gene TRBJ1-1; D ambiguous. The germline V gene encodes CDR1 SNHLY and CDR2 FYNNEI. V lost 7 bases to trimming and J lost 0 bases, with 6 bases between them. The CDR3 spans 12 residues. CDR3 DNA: TGTGCCAGCAAACACCTGAACACTGAAGCTTTCTTT. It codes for CASKHLNTEAFF.

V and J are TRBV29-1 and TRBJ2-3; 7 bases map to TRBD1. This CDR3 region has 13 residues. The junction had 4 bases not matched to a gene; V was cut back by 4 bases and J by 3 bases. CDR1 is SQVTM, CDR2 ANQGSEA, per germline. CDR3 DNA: TGCAGCGTTGTAACAGGGGAGACAGATACGCAGTATTTT. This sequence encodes CSVVTGETDTQYF.

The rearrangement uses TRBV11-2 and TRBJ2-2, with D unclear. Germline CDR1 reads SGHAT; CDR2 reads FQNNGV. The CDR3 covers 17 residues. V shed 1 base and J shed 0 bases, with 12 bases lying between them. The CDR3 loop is CASSLGPPRPNTGELFF. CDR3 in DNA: TGTGCCAGCAGCTTAGGCCCACCGCGGCCGAACACCGGGGAGCTGTTTTTT.

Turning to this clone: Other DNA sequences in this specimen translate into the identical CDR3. CDR3 protein: CASSLAQGMNTEAFF. The DNA for the CDR3 is TGTGCCAGCAGCTTAGCACAGGGGATGAACACTGAAGCTTTCTTT. This chain uses TRBV7-9 with TRBJ1-1; 7 bases match TRBD1. In germline, CDR1 is SEHNR, CDR2 FQNEAQ (reference sequence). With 0 bases clipped from V and 0 bases from J, the junction kept 1 base outside the gene matches. The CDR3 spans 15 residues.